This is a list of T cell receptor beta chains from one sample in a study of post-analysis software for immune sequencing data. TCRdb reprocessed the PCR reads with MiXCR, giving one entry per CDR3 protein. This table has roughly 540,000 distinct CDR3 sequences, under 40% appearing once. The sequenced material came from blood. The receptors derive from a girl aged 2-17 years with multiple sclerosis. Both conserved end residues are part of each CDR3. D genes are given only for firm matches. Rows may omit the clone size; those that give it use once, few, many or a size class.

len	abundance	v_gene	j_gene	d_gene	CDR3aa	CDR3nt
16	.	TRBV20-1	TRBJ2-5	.	CSARGRGGGRIETQYF	TGCAGTGCTAGAGGGAGGGGCGGGGGCCGGATAGAGACCCAGTACTTC
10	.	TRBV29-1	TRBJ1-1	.	CAAGALVAFF	TGTGCCGCCGGGGCGCTTGTAGCTTTCTTT
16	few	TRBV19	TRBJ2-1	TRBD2	CASSTRTSGGANEQFF	TGTGCCAGTAGTACTCGGACTAGCGGGGGGGCCAATGAGCAGTTCTTC
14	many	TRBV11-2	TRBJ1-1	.	CASSSAGTNTEAFF	TGTGCCAGCAGCTCCGCAGGGACGAACACTGAAGCTTTCTTT
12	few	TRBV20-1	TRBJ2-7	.	CSARKAGYEQYF	TGCAGTGCTAGAAAGGCCGGTTACGAGCAGTACTTC
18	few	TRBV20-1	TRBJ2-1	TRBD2	CSANAPLPGLAVYNEQFF	TGCAGTGCTAACGCTCCACTACCGGGACTAGCGGTTTACAATGAGCAGTTCTTC
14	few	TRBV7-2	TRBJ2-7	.	CASSLASGAGGQYF	TGTGCCAGCAGCTTAGCTAGCGGAGCCGGAGGCCAGTACTTC
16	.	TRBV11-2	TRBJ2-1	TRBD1	CASSLDIGTVNNEQFF	TGTGCCAGCAGCTTAGATATTGGGACAGTAAACAATGAGCAGTTCTTC
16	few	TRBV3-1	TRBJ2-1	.	CASSQWIGSSYNEQFF	TGTGCCAGCAGCCAGTGGATAGGGAGCTCCTACAATGAGCAGTTCTTC
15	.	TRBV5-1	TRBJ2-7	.	CASSLEARTAYEQYF	TGCGCCAGCAGCTTGGAGGCAAGGACGGCCTACGAGCAGTACTTC
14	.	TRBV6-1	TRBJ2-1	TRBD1	CASRRGGAYNEQFF	TGTGCCAGCAGACGAGGGGGCGCATACAATGAGCAGTTCTTC
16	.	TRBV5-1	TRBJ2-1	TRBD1	CASRVFWDRGGVEQFF	TGCGCCAGCAGGGTTTTTTGGGACAGGGGCGGTGTTGAGCAGTTCTTC
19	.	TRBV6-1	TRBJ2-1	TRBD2	CASSKSGGLMSNRVDEQFF	TGTGCCAGCAGTAAAAGCGGGGGGCTTATGAGTAACAGAGTCGATGAGCAGTTCTTC
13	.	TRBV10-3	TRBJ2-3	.	CAIRDKSTDTQYF	TGTGCCATCAGGGACAAGAGCACAGATACGCAGTATTTT
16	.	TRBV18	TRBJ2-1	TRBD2	CASSPVGTSGYNEQFF	TGTGCCAGCTCACCGGTAGGGACTAGCGGCTACAATGAGCAGTTCTTC
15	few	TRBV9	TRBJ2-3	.	CASSVAGAITDTQYF	TGTGCCAGCAGCGTAGCGGGGGCCATCACAGATACGCAGTATTTT
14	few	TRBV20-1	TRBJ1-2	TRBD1	CSAQDRRSNYGYTF	TGCAGTGCACAGGACAGGCGGTCGAACTATGGCTACACCTTC
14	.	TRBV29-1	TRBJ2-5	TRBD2	CSVPHGGAGETQYF	TGCAGCGTTCCCCACGGGGGGGCCGGAGAGACCCAGTACTTC
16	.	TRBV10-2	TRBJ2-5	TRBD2	CASSENIAGGLRSKYF	TGCGCCAGCAGTGAGAACATAGCGGGGGGGCTAAGATCTAAGTACTTC
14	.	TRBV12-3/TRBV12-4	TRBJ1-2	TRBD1	CASSPTGPGYGYTF	TGTGCCAGCAGTCCGACAGGGCCGGGGTACGGCTACACCTTC
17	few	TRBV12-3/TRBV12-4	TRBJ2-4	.	CASSLAGAGIAKNIQYF	TGTGCCAGCAGTTTAGCGGGGGCAGGCATAGCCAAAAACATTCAGTACTTC
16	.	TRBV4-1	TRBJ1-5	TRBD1	CASSQVVGGGYQPQHF	TGCGCCAGCAGCCAAGTGGTAGGGGGCGGCTATCAGCCCCAGCATTTT
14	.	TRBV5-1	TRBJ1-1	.	CASSLDPTRMEAFF	TGCGCCAGCAGCTTGGACCCGACCCGCATGGAAGCTTTCTTT
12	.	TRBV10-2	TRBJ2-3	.	CASTKAADTQYF	TGCGCCAGCACTAAGGCGGCAGATACGCAGTATTTT
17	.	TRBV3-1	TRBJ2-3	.	CASSPRGSGSSTDTQYF	TGTGCCAGCAGCCCCCGAGGGTCGGGTTCTAGCACAGATACGCAGTATTTT
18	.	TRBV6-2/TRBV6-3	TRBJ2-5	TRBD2	CASTDDGRLAGVQETQYF	TGTGCCAGCACCGACGACGGGCGGCTAGCGGGGGTCCAAGAGACCCAGTACTTC
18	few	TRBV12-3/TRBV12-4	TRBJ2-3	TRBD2	CASSLGVSGGAGTDTQYF	TGTGCCAGCAGTTTAGGGGTTAGCGGGGGGGCCGGCACAGATACGCAGTATTTT
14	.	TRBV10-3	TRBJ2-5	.	CAISESTRQETQYF	TGTGCCATCAGTGAGTCAACTAGACAAGAGACCCAGTACTTC
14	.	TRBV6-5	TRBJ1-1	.	CASSGQSMNTEAFF	TGTGCCAGCAGTGGACAGAGCATGAACACTGAAGCTTTCTTT
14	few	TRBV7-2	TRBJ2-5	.	CASSLSGAKETQYF	TGTGCCAGCAGCTTATCGGGGGCTAAAGAGACCCAGTACTTC
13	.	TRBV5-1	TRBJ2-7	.	CASRQVTSYEQYF	TGCGCCAGCAGGCAGGTAACCTCCTACGAGCAGTACTTC
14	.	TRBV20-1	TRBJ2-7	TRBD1	CSAREQGAWGEQYF	TGCAGTGCTAGAGAACAGGGGGCGTGGGGGGAGCAGTACTTC
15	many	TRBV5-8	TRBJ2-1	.	CASDAGLQPLSEQFF	TGTGCCAGCGATGCGGGACTCCAGCCCTTGAGTGAGCAGTTCTTC
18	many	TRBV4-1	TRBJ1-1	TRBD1	CASSQEPWTGVGNTEAFF	TGCGCCAGCAGCCAAGAGCCCTGGACAGGGGTTGGGAACACTGAAGCTTTCTTT
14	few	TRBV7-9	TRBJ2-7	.	CASSLYSSPYEQYF	TGTGCCAGCAGCTTGTACTCATCCCCCTACGAGCAGTACTTC
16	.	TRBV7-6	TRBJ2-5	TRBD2	CASSLGRWGGQETQYF	TGTGCCAGCAGCTTAGGAAGGTGGGGGGGACAAGAGACCCAGTACTTC
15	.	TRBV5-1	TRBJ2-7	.	CASSLEALHTYEQYF	TGCGCCAGCAGCTTGGAGGCCTTGCACACCTACGAGCAGTACTTC
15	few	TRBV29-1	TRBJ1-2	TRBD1	CSVSVRGGADYGYTF	TGCAGCGTTAGTGTCAGAGGGGGCGCAGACTATGGCTACACCTTC
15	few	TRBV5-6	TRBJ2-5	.	CASSLLAQGRETQYF	TGTGCCAGCAGCTTGCTCGCCCAGGGGAGAGAGACCCAGTACTTC
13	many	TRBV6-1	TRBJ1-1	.	CASSDGVGTEAFF	TGTGCCAGCAGTGATGGGGTGGGCACTGAAGCTTTCTTT
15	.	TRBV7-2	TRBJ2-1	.	CASSLDMGFYNEQFF	TGTGCCAGCAGCTTAGATATGGGATTCTACAATGAGCAGTTCTTC
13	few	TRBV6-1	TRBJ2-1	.	CASSEGDGGEQFF	TGTGCCAGCAGCGAGGGGGATGGGGGTGAGCAGTTCTTC
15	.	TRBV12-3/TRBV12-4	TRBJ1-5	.	CASSFSFEGNQPQHF	TGTGCCAGCAGTTTTAGTTTTGAGGGCAATCAGCCCCAGCATTTT
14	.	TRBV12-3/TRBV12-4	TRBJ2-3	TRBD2	CASRRAGVPDTQYF	TGTGCCAGCAGGCGCGCGGGGGTCCCAGATACGCAGTATTTT
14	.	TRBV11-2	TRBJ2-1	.	CASSLTGIGETQFF	TGTGCCAGCAGCTTAACTGGGATCGGGGAGACCCAGTTCTTC
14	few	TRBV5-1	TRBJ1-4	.	CASSVGNYNEKLFF	TGCGCCAGCAGCGTCGGGAATTATAATGAAAAACTGTTTTTT
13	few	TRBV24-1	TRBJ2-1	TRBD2	CATGLAGNNEQFF	TGTGCCACCGGACTAGCCGGGAACAATGAGCAGTTCTTC
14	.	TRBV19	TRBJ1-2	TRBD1	CASTPTGVNYGYTF	TGTGCCAGTACCCCGACAGGGGTCAACTATGGCTACACCTTC
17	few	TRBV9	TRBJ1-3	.	CASSVSPGQVGGNTIYF	TGTGCCAGCAGCGTATCCCCAGGGCAGGTGGGGGGAAACACCATATATTTT
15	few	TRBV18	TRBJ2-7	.	CASSQQGGATGEQYF	TGTGCCAGCTCACAACAAGGGGGGGCGACCGGCGAGCAGTACTTC
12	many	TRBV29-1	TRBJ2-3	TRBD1	CSVGQGTDTQYF	TGCAGCGTTGGACAGGGGACAGATACGCAGTATTTT
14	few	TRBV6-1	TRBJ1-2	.	CASSGDIDSYGYTF	TGTGCCAGCAGCGGGGACATTGACTCCTATGGCTACACCTTC
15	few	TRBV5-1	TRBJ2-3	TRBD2	CASSLAVSGGAEQYF	TGCGCCAGCAGCTTGGCCGTTAGCGGGGGGGCCGAACAGTATTTT
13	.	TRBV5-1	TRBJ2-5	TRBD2	CASSSSGGETQYF	TGCGCCAGCAGCTCATCGGGGGGAGAGACCCAGTACTTC